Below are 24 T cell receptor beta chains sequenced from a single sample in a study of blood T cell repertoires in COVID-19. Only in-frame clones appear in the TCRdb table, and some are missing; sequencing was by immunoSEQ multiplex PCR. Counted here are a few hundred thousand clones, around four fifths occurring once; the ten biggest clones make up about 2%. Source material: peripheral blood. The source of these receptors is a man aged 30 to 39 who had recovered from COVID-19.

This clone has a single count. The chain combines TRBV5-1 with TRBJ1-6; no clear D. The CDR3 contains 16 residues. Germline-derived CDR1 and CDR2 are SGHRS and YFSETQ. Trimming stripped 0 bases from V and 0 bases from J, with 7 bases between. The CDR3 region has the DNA TGCGCCAGCAGCTTGGCGGGAGTCTCCTATAATTCACCCCTCCACTTT. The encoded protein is CASSLAGVSYNSPLHF.

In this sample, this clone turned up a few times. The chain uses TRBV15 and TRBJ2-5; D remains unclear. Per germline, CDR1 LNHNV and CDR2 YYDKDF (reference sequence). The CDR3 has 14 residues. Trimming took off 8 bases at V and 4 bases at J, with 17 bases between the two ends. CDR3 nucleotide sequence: TGTGCCACCTCCGCACTTGGGCAGGCAGAGACCCAGTACTTC. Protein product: CATSALGQAETQYF.

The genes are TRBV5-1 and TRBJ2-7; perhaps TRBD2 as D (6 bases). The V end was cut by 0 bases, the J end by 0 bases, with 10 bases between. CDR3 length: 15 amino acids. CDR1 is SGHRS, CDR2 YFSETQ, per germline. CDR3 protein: CASSLAGGSSYEQYF. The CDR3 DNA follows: TGCGCCAGCAGCTTGGCCGGGGGATCCTCCTACGAGCAGTACTTC.

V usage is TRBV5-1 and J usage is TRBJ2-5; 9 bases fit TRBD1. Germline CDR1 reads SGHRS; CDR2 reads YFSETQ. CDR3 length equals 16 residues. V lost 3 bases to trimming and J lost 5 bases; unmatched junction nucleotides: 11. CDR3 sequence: CASSSGNRGLWETQYF. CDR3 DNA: TGCGCCAGCAGCTCGGGGAACAGGGGGCTGTGGGAGACCCAGTACTTC.

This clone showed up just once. The CDR3 DNA reads as TGTGCCAGTAGTAAGGACAGGTATAGCAATCAGCCCCAGCATTTT. Its protein product is CASSKDRYSNQPQHF. This chain links TRBV19 with TRBJ1-5, with 7 nucleotides matching TRBD1. The V gene's germline CDR1 is LNHDA and CDR2 SQIVND (reference sequence). This CDR3 is 15 amino acids long. With 4 bases clipped from V and 0 bases from J, the junction kept 3 bases outside the gene matches. Filled out from reference TRBV19 and TRBJ1-5, the complete variable domain reads DGGITQSPKYLFRKEGQNVTLSCEQNLNHDAMYWYRQDPGQGLRLIYYSQIVNDFQKGDIAEGYSVSREKKESFPLTVTSAQKNPTAFYLCASSKDRYSNQPQHFGDGTRLSIL.

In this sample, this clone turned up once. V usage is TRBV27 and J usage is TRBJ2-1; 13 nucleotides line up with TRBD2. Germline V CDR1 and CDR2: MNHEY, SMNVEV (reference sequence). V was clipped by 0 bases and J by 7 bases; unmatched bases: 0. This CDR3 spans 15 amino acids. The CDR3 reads CASSLSTSGGNEQFF. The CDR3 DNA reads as TGTGCCAGCAGTTTATCGACTAGCGGGGGGAATGAGCAGTTCTTC.

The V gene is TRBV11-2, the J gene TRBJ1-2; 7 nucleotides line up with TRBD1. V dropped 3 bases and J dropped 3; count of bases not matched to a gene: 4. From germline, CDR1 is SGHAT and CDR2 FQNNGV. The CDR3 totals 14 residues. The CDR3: CASSLHRGDYGYTF. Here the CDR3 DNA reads TGTGCCAGCAGCTTGCACAGGGGTGACTATGGCTACACCTTC. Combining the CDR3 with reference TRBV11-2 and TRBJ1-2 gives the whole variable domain EAGVAQSPRYKIIEKRQSVAFWCNPISGHATLYWYQQILGQGPKLLIQFQNNGVVDDSQLPKDRFSAERLKGVDSTLKIQPAKLEDSAVYLCASSLHRGDYGYTFGSGTRLTVV.

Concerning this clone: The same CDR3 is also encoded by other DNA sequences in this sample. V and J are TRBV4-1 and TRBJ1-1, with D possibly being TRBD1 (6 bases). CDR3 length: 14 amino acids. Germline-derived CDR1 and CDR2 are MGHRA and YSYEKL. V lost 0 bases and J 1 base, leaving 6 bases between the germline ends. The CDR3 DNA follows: TGCGCCAGCAGCCAAGAAGGGGGGAACACTGAAGCTTTCTTT. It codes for CASSQEGGNTEAFF.

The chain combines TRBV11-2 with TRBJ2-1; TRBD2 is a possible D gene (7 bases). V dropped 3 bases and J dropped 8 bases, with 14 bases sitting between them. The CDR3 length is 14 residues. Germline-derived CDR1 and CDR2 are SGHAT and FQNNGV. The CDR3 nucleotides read TGTGCCAGCAGCTTCGGGGGGCCCTCGGATGAGCAGTTCTTC. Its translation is CASSFGGPSDEQFF.

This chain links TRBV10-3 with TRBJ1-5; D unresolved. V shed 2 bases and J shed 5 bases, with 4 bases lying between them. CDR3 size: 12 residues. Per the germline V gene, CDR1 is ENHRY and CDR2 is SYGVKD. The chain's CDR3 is CAISEIDQPQHF. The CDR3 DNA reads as TGTGCCATCAGTGAGATCGATCAGCCCCAGCATTTT.

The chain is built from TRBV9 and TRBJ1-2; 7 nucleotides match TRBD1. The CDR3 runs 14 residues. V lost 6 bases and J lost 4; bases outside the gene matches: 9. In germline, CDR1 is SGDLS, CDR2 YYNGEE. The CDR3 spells CASNSLTGSYGYTF. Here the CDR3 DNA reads TGTGCCAGCAACAGCCTGACAGGGAGCTATGGCTACACCTTC.

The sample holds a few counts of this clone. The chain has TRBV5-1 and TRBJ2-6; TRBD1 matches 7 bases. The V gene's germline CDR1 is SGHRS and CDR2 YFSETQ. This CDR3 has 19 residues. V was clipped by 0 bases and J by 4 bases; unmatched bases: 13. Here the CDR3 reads CASSLAQGPGPPGANVLTF. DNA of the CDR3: TGCGCCAGCAGCTTGGCACAGGGGCCCGGGCCCCCCGGGGCCAACGTCCTGACTTTC.

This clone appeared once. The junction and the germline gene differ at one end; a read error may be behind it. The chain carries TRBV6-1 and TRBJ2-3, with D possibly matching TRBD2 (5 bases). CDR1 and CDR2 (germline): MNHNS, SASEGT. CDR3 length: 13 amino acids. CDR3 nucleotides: TGTGCCAGCAGTGAAGCGCTAGGACCCTCCGGGAATTTT. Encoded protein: CASSEALGPSGNF.

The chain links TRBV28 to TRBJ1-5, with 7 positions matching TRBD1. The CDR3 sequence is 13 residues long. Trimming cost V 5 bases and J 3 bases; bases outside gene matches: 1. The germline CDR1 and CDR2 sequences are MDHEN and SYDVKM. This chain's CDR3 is CASSTGDNQPQHF. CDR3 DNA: TGTGCCAGCAGTACAGGGGACAATCAGCCCCAGCATTTT.

The CDR3 reads CASRTGYASTDTQYF. CDR3 coding DNA: TGTGCCAGCAGAACAGGGTACGCTAGCACAGATACGCAGTATTTT. The chain has TRBV6-6 and TRBJ2-3; D may be TRBD1 (6 bases). Trimming took 6 bases from V and 0 from J, leaving 13 bases between them. Germline V lookup: CDR1 MNHNY, CDR2 SVGAGI (reference sequence). There are 15 residues in the CDR3.

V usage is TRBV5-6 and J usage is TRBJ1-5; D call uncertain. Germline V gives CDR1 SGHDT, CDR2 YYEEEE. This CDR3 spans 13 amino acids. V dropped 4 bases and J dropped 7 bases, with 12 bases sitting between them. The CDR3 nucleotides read TGTGCCAGCAGCCCCCAGAATGGCCAGCCCCAGCATTTT. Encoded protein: CASSPQNGQPQHF.

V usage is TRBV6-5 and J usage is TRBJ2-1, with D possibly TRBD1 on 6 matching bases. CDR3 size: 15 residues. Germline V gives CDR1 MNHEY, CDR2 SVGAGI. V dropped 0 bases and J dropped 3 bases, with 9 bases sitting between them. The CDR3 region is CASSYSRDNYNEQFF. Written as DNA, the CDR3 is TGTGCCAGCAGTTACTCCCGGGACAACTACAATGAGCAGTTCTTC.

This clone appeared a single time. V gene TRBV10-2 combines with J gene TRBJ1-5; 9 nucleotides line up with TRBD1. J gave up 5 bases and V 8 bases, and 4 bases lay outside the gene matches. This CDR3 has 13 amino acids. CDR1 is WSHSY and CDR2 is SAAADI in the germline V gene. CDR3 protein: CASGTGQDQPQHF. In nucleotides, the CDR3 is TGCGCCAGCGGGACAGGGCAGGATCAGCCCCAGCATTTT.

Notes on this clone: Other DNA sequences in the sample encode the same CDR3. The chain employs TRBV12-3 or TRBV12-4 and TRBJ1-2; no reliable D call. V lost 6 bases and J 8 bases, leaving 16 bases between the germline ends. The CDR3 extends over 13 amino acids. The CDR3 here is CASRTGRSGGYTF. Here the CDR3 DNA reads TGTGCCAGCAGAACCGGTCGGTCGGGAGGCTACACCTTC.

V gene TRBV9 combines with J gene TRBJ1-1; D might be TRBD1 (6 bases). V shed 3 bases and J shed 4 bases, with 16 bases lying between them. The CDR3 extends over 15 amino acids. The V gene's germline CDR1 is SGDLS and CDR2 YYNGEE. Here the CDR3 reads CASSAGELGGTEAFF. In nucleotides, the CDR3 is TGTGCCAGCAGCGCAGGGGAATTAGGGGGCACTGAAGCTTTCTTT.

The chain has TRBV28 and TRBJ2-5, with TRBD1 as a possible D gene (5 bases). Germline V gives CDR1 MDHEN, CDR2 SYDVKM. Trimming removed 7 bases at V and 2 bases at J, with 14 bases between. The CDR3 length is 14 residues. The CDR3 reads CASNPITGQETQYF. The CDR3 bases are TGTGCCAGCAACCCAATTACAGGACAAGAGACCCAGTACTTC. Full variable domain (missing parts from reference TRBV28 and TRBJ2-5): DVKVTQSSRYLVKRTGEKVFLECVQDMDHENMFWYRQDPGLGLRLIYFSYDVKMKEKGDIPEGYSVSREKKERFSLILESASTNQTSMYLCASNPITGQETQYFGPGTRLLVL.

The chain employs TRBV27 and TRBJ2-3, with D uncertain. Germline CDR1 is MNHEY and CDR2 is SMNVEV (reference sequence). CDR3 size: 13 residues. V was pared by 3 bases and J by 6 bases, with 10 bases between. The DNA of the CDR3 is TGTGCCAGCAGTTTCTCGGGTTTGGATACGCAGTATTTT. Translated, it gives CASSFSGLDTQYF.

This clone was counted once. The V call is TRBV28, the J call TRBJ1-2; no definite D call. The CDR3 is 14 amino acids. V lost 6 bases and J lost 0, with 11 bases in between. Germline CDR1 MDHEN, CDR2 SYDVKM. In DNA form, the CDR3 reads TGTGCCAGCAGCCCCCCCCTTACTAACTATGGCTACACCTTC. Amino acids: CASSPPLTNYGYTF.

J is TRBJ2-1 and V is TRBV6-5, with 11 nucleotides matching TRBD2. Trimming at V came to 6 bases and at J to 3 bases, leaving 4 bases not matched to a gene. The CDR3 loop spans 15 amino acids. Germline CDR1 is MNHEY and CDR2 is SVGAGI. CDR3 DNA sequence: TGTGCCAGCAGCGCCGGACTAGCGGGCTACAATGAGCAGTTCTTC. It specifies CASSAGLAGYNEQFF.